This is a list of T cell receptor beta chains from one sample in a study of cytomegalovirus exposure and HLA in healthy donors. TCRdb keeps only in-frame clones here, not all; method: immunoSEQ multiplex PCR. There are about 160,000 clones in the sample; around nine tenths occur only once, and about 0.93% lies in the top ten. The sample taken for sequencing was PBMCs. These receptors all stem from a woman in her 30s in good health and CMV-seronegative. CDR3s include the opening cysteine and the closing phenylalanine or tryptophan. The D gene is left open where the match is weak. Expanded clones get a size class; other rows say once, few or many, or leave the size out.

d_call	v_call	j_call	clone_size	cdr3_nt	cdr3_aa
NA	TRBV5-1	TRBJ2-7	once	TGCGCCAGCAGCTTGGCCTCACAGACCTCCTACGAGCAGTACTTC	CASSLASQTSYEQYF
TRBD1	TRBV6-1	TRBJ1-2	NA	TGTGCCAGCAGTGAAGCTCCCGGGACAGGGTATGGCTACACCTTC	CASSEAPGTGYGYTF
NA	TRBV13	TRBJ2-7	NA	TGTGCCAGCAGCTTAGCTGGGACTCGCTACGAGCAGTACTTC	CASSLAGTRYEQYF
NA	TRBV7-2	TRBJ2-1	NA	TGTGCCAGCAGCGGGTCTAGCGCGGGAAATGAGCAGTTCTTC	CASSGSSAGNEQFF
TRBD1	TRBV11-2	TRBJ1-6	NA	TGTGCCAGCAGGAAGGGACAGGGGGCTGGGTCACCCCTCCACTTT	CASRKGQGAGSPLHF
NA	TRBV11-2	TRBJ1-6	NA	TGTGCCAGCAGCTTAGCCGGAGCGGGGTCACCCCTCCACTTT	CASSLAGAGSPLHF
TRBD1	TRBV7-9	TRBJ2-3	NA	TGTGCCAGCAGCTCAGGGACAGGAGCCACAGATACGCAGTATTTT	CASSSGTGATDTQYF
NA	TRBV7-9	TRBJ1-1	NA	TGTGCCAGCCAATCGGAGGCCACTGAAGCTTTCTTT	CASQSEATEAFF
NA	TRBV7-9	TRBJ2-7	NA	TGTGCCAGCAGCTTAGGAAGCGGTACCTACGAGCAGTACTTC	CASSLGSGTYEQYF
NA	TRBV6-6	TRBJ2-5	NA	TGTGCCAGCTCGCGGGGAGAGACCCAGTACTTC	CASSRGETQYF
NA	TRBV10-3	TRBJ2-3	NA	TGTGCCACGGCGGGGTCCGGAGATACGCAGTATTTT	CATAGSGDTQYF
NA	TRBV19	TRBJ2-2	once	TGTGCCAGTAGTTTAAGGGGGGGAGGGGACACCGGGGAGCTGTTTTTT	CASSLRGGGDTGELFF
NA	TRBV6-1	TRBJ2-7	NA	TGTGCCAGCAGTGAAGGGAGGAGTAACTCCTACGAGCAGTACTTC	CASSEGRSNSYEQYF
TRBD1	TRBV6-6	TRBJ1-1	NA	TGTGCCAGCAGTTCGACAGGGGGCACTGAAGCTTTCTTT	CASSSTGGTEAFF
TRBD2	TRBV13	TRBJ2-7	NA	TGTGCCAGCAGCTTAGGGTCCGACCGGGGGGACGAGCAGTACTTC	CASSLGSDRGDEQYF
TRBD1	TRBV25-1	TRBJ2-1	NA	TGTGCCAGCAGTGGCGGGACAGGGAGTGCCTACAATGAGCAGTTCTTC	CASSGGTGSAYNEQFF
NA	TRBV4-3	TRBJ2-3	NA	TGCGCCAGCAGCCAAGATTGGAAGAGGGTTGGAGATACGCAGTATTTT	CASSQDWKRVGDTQYF
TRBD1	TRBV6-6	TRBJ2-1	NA	TGTGCCAGCAGAAACGGGACAGGGCTGATCTACAATGAGCAGTTCTTC	CASRNGTGLIYNEQFF
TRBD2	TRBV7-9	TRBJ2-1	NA	TGTGCCAGCAGCCCCCTAGCGGGAGGAGACAATGAGCAGTTCTTC	CASSPLAGGDNEQFF
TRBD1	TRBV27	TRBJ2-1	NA	TGTGCCAGCAGTTCTCGGGACAGGGGGAATGAGCAGTTCTTC	CASSSRDRGNEQFF
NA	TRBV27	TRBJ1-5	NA	TGTGCCAGCAGTTTTCGGGGAGTTCAGCCCCAGCATTTT	CASSFRGVQPQHF
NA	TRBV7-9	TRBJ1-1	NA	TGTGCCAGCAGCTCGGCGCCCGGGTTTAGCAATGAAGCTTTCTTT	CASSSAPGFSNEAFF
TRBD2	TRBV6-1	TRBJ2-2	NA	TGTGCCAGCAGTGGGACTAGCGGGGGAATAAACACCGGGGAGCTGTTTTTT	CASSGTSGGINTGELFF
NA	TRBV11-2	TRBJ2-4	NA	TGTGCCAGCAGCTTAGATGGGGCCGGGGCCAAAAACATTCAGTACTTC	CASSLDGAGAKNIQYF
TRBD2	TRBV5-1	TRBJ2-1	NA	TGCGCCAGCAGCTTGGTTACTAGCGGGGGCAATGAGCAGTTCTTC	CASSLVTSGGNEQFF
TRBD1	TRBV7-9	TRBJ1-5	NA	TGTGCCAGCAGCACCGGGACAGCGATTAGCAATCAGCCCCAGCATTTT	CASSTGTAISNQPQHF
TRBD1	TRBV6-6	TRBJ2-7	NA	TGTGCCACCAGAACAGGGGGTTCCTACGAGCAGTACTTC	CATRTGGSYEQYF
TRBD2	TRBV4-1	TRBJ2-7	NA	TGCGCCAGCAGCCAAACGGGACTAGCCCTCTCCTACGAGCAGTACTTC	CASSQTGLALSYEQYF
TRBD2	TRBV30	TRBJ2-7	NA	TGTGCCTGGGCTAGCGGGAGGGCCTACGAGCAGTACTTC	CAWASGRAYEQYF
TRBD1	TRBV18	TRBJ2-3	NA	TGTGCCAGCTCACCCGGGACAGCCACCTGGGATACGCAGTATTTT	CASSPGTATWDTQYF
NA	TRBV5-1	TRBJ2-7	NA	TGCGCCAGCAGCGTGGACCATGGGGCCCTCTACGAGCAGTACTTC	CASSVDHGALYEQYF
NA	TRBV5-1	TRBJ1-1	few	TGCGCCAGCAGCCCCGGGGGGACTGAAGCTTTCTTT	CASSPGGTEAFF
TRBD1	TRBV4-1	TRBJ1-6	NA	TGCGCCAGCAGCCAATCCGGGACAGGCCGTCGGGATAATTCACCCCTCCACTTT	CASSQSGTGRRDNSPLHF
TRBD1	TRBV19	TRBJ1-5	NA	TGTGCCAGTAGTATAGGGGGACAGGGGTTAAGGGGCAATCAGCCCCAGCATTTT	CASSIGGQGLRGNQPQHF
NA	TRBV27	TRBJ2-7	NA	TGTGCCAGCAGTCCAAGCCCCCTGGGGCTCTCCTACGAGCAGTACTTC	CASSPSPLGLSYEQYF
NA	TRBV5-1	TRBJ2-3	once	TGCGCCAGCAAGGGGCGGAGAAGCACAGATACGCAGTATTTT	CASKGRRSTDTQYF
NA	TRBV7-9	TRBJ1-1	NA	TGTGCCAGCAGCTTAGTGGAGGGGACTGAAGCTTTCTTT	CASSLVEGTEAFF
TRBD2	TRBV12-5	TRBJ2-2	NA	TGTGCTAGTGGCTCAAGACTAGCGGGGGGGCACGGGGAGCTGTTTTTT	CASGSRLAGGHGELFF
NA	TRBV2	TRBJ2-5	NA	TGTGCCAGCAGGTACAGGGACCAAGAGACCCAGTACTTC	CASRYRDQETQYF
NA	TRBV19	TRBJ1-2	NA	TGTGCCAGTAGTATAGCCGGGGTCGGCTACACCTTC	CASSIAGVGYTF
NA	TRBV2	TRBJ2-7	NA	TGTGCCAGCAGTGAAGCGGGGGGATTTAAGTACTTC	CASSEAGGFKYF
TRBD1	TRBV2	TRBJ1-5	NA	TGTGCCAGCAGTCCGGGACAGGGGGTTCAGCCCCAGCATTTT	CASSPGQGVQPQHF
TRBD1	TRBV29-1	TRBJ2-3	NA	TGCAGCGTTGTAATCGAGGGGGCCGGGAATACGCAGTATTTT	CSVVIEGAGNTQYF
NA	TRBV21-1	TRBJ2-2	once	TGTGCCAGCAGCCCAACTGGGGAGTACACCGGGGAGCTGTTTTTT	CASSPTGEYTGELFF
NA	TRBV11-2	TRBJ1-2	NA	TGTGCCAGCAGCTCCGTGCAGGGGCCCAGATCCTATGGCTACACCTTC	CASSSVQGPRSYGYTF
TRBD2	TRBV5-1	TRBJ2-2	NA	TGCGCCAGCAGTATTGGACTAGCGGGCAACACCGGGGAGCTGTTTTTT	CASSIGLAGNTGELFF
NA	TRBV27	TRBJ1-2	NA	TGTGCCAGCAGTTTTGGGCAGGGGTCCTCCGATGGCTACACCTTC	CASSFGQGSSDGYTF
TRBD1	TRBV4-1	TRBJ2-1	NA	TGCGCCAGCAGCCAAGATTCAACAGGGGGAGAGGGCAATGAGCAGTTCTTC	CASSQDSTGGEGNEQFF